This TCR beta chain was captured in a study of cytomegalovirus exposure and HLA in healthy donors. PCR primers comprised 60 Vbeta and 13 Jbeta primers. The table came from immunoSEQ multiplex PCR; TCRdb's copy has only in-frame clones and leaves some out. The table has roughly 150,000 clones, 84% seen once. V was trimmed by 0 bases and J by 8 bases, leaving 15 bases between them. In germline, CDR1 is SGDLS, CDR2 YYNGEE. The CDR3 spans 15 residues. This sequence originates from a man under 40 in good health and CMV-seronegative. The specimen sequenced was PBMCs. The gene calls are TRBV9 and TRBJ1-3, with D perhaps matching TRBD1 (6 bases). CDR3 in amino acids: CASSVAAGAGDTIYF. Here the CDR3 DNA reads TGTGCCAGCAGCGTAGCGGCAGGGGCAGGAGACACCATATATTTT.